This T cell receptor (beta chain) was found in a study of neoadjuvant anti-PD-1 for oral cavity cancer. Overall study context: Most patients had three to four biweekly doses of 3 mg/kg nivolumab before resection. Patients without progression got a fourth dose around day 43.

Time point defined: after neoadjuvant nivolumab, at surgical resection. Six replicates per PBMC sample, mostly from roughly 450 ng of genomic DNA. Assay used: immunoSEQ multiplex PCR; TCRdb lists only in-frame clones, some missing. Found here are approximately 9,500 clones, around 68% of them singletons; the top ten hold roughly 4.3%. The germline CDR1 and CDR2 sequences are SGHDN and FVKESK. V was clipped by 2 bases and J by 7 bases, with 12 bases between them. The CDR3 is 14 residues long. This rearrangement joins TRBV14 to TRBJ2-1; a weak D match, TRBD2 (5 bases). This receptor was taken from a person aged 35 to 85 with oral cavity squamous cell carcinoma. This sample comprised PBMCs, obtained after nivolumab (anti-PD-1) treatment. In DNA form, the CDR3 reads TGTGCCAGCAGCCAAACCCGCGGGCTTAATGAGCAGTTCTTC. It is translated as CASSQTRGLNEQFF.